This T cell receptor (beta chain) was sequenced in a study of graft-versus-host responses after intestinal transplantation (TCRdb year 2021). For context, the study as a whole: The transplants that recipients received were multivisceral, liver-intestinal, or isolated intestinal. After intestinal transplantation, graft-versus-host and host-versus-graft alloreactive T cell clones in the graft, circulation and bone marrow were tracked using bulk TCR-beta CDR3 sequencing. The cohort enrolled some 23 intestinal transplant recipients, one of whom was a retransplant, and a few patients without pretransplant specimens were excluded. Donor T cell macrochimerism was defined as a peak of at least 4% donor T cells among recipient peripheral blood mononuclear cells. Alloreactive clones were identified by sequencing pre-transplant mixed lymphocyte reaction products and comparing these products with unstimulated pre-transplant donor and recipient T cells. Every recipient was given anti-thymocyte globulin induction, then maintenance tacrolimus and steroids for approximately 3 years. Rather than being sequenced by the commercial service, samples from a few later patients were sequenced in-house on an Illumina MiSeq and processed with MiXCR.

This clone was seen a handful of times. The specificity of this receptor is unknown. Base qualities are not recorded, but no much larger clone differs from it by a single base. In the first month after transplant, blood samples were collected up to 4 times, and after that at least monthly when available. CDR1 and CDR2, per the germline V gene, are MNHEY and SVGAGI. Relative to germline, V is 8 bases shorter and J is 0 bases shorter, with 14 bases between their ends. The CDR3, from cysteine to phenylalanine, totals 15 residues. The kept DNA is CDR3 alone, 45 bases in frame from the first base. The study at large found these results: The conclusions were limited by the relatively low number and heterogeneity of the intestinal transplant patients. High GvH to HvG T cell clonal ratios were observed in the allografts of patients with donor T cell macrochimerism. Peak levels of circulating GvH clones were associated with declines in HvG clones early after transplant. GvH clones turned up in recipient bone marrow, with some appearing earlier in ileal mucosa or blood, a pattern consistent with an intestinal mucosal origin.

Receptor amplification or capture employed the immunoSEQ multiplex PCR assay. Adaptive Biotechnologies carried out high-throughput TCR-beta CDR3 sequencing of genomic DNA for most patients. From the authors' description of their analysis: Adaptive's ImmunoSEQ software was the source of the TCR sequencing data for roughly 19 patients, while a few other patients were processed with MiXCR and VDJtools. CDR3 nucleotide sequences shared between donor and recipient were removed because their origin could not be assigned. To count as alloreactive, a clone needed at least 2-fold expansion over unstimulated cells and a minimum CFSE-low frequency of 0.002% (template counts) or 0.001% (read counts). Mappable clones were those detected in sequenced pre-transplant spleen, lymph node, or MLR CFSE-low populations of the donor or recipient. The cumulative frequency of alloreactive clones was calculated as a percentage of all sequences, weighted by copy number. This is the immuneACCESS table as TCRdb keeps it, with only in-frame sequences that have V and J called. A part of the clones is gone; compared with another copy, unresolved V genes explain less than half, and the rest is unexplained. V and J calls plus clone size are reproduced from that table; the DNA served to infer D and trimming. This sample gives about 98,000 clones in total; 86% of them show up just once. The ten largest clones take up 1.4% to 1.5% of the sample.

This specimen consisted of PBMCs, obtained 255 days after intestinal transplant. The rearranged segments are TRBV6-5 and TRBJ1-5, with TRBD1 as a weak D call on 6 bases. This TCR derives from a human patient who received an intestinal transplant, so some T cells may come from the graft donor. The DNA sequence is TGTGCCAGCGAGGGGGGAGCGGATAGCAATCAGCCCCAGCATTTT. Translated, it gives CASEGGADSNQPQHF.